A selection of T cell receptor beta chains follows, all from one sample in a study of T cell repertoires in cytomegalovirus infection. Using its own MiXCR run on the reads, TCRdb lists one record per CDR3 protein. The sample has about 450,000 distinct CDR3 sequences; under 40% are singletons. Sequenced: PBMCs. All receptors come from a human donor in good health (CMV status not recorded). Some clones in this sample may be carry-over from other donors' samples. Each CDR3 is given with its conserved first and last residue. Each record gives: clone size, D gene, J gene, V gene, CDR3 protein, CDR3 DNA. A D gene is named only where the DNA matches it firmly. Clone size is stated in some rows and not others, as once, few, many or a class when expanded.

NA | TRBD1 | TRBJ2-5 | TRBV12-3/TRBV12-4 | CASTHTGGGKTQYF | TGTGCCAGCACCCATACAGGGGGCGGAAAGACCCAGTACTTC
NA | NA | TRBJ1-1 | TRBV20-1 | CSATRGRRAAEAFF | TGCAGTGCCACTAGGGGCCGACGGGCAGCTGAAGCTTTCTTT
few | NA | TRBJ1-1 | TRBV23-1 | CASSQSGVCMNTEAFF | TGCGCCAGCAGTCAATCGGGCGTCTGTATGAACACTGAAGCTTTCTTT
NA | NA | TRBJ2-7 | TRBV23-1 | CAISQSPGYEQYF | TGCGCCATCAGTCAATCCCCGGGCTACGAGCAGTACTTC
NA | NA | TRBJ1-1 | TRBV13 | CASSHSAEAFF | TGTGCCAGCAGCCACTCCGCTGAAGCTTTCTTT
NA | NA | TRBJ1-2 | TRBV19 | CASSKPPPEMGGGYTF | TGTGCCAGTAGTAAGCCCCCCCCAGAGATGGGCGGCGGCTACACCTTC
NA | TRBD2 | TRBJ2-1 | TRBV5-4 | CASSLGLAGANNEQFF | TGTGCCAGCAGCTTGGGGTTAGCGGGGGCTAACAATGAGCAGTTCTTC
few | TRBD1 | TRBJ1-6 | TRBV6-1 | CASSEPSGTGSSPLHF | TGTGCCAGCAGTGAACCCTCCGGGACAGGGTCTTCACCCCTCCACTTT
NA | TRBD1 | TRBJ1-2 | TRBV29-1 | CSVWDRDNNGYTF | TGCAGCGTTTGGGACAGGGATAATAATGGCTACACCTTC
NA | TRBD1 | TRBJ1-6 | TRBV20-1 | CSASRGQGNSPLHF | TGCAGTGCTAGCCGTGGACAGGGGAATTCACCCCTCCACTTT
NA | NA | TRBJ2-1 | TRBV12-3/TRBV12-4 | CASSLPPYNEQFF | TGTGCCAGCAGTTTGCCCCCTTACAATGAGCAGTTCTTC
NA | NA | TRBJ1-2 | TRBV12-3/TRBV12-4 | CASSFNRDEGYTF | TGTGCCAGCAGTTTTAATAGGGATGAAGGCTACACCTTC
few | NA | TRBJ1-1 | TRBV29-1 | CSVLIAGQAEAFF | TGCAGCGTGCTCATTGCGGGTCAGGCTGAAGCTTTCTTT
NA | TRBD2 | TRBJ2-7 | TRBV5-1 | CASRAGLAGNEQYF | TGCGCCAGCAGGGCGGGACTAGCGGGGAACGAGCAGTACTTC
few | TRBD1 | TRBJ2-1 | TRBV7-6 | CASTGQASSYNEQFF | TGTGCCAGCACCGGACAGGCTAGCTCCTACAATGAGCAGTTCTTC
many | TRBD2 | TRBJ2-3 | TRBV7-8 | CASSAGLAGTDTQYF | TGTGCCAGCAGCGCGGGACTAGCGGGCACAGATACGCAGTATTTT
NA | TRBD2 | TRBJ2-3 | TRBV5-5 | CASSLDWVAGRSQYF | TGTGCCAGCAGCTTGGATTGGGTAGCGGGACGTTCGCAGTATTTT
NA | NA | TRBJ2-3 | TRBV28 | CASSLSSDRTSTDTQYF | TGTGCCAGCAGTTTATCCTCAGACAGAACTAGCACAGATACGCAGTATTTT
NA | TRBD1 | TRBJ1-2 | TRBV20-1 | CSARDPRDRGYGYTF | TGCAGTGCTAGAGACCCCCGGGACAGGGGCTATGGCTACACCTTC
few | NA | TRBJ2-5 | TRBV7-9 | CASSSHPETQYF | TGTGCCAGCAGCAGCCATCCAGAGACCCAGTACTTC
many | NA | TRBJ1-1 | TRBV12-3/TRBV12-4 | CASSLGSRMTNTEAFF | TGTGCCAGCAGTTTAGGGTCCCGGATGACGAACACTGAAGCTTTCTTT
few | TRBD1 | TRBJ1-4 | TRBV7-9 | CASSLLTGGDLLTNEKLFF | TGTGCCAGCAGCTTATTGACAGGGGGCGATCTGTTGACTAATGAAAAACTGTTTTTT
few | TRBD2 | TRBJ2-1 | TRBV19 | CASSISLAGGHGSYNEQFF | TGTGCCAGTAGTATATCGCTAGCGGGGGGGCACGGTTCCTACAATGAGCAGTTCTTC
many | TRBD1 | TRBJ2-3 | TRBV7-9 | CASSSGTALYTDTQYF | TGTGCCAGCAGCTCCGGGACAGCACTATACACAGATACGCAGTATTTT
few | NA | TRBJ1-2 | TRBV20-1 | CSARDTWASAKSYTF | TGCAGTGCTAGAGATACATGGGCCTCCGCGAAGAGCTACACCTTC
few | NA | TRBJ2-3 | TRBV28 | CASSSYRDATDTQYF | TGTGCCAGCAGTTCCTACAGGGATGCGACAGATACGCAGTATTTT
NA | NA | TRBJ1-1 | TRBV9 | CASSSGVEAFF | TGTGCCAGCTCCTCAGGGGTGGAAGCTTTCTTT
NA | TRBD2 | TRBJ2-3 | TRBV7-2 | CASSLGLAGFTDTQYF | TGTGCCAGCAGCTTGGGACTAGCGGGGTTCACAGATACGCAGTATTTT
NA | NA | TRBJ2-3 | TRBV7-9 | CASSAEGFTDTQYF | TGTGCCAGCAGTGCAGAAGGGTTTACAGATACGCAGTATTTT